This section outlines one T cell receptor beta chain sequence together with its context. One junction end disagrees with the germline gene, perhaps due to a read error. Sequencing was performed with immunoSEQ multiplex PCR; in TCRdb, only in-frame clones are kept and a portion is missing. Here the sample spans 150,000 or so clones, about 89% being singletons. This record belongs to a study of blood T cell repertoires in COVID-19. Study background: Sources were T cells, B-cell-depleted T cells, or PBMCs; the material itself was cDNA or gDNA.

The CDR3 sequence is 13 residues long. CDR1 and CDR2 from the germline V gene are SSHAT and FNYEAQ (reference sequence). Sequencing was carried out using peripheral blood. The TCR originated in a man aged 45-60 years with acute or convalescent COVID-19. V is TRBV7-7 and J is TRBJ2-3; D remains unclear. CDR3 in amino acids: CASSLEPTDTQYF. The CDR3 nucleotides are TGTGCTAGCAGCTTAGAGCCCACAGATACGCAGTATTTT.